The 26 T cell receptor beta chains below come from one sample, sequenced in a study of T cell changes during pregnancy in multiple sclerosis. TCRdb keeps only in-frame clones here, not all; method: immunoSEQ multiplex PCR. The profile covers tens of thousands of clones, with 75% to 95% appearing a single time and under 0.75% taken by the ten largest. Here the sequenced sample was CD4+ T cells from peripheral blood mononuclear cells, taken before pregnancy. These receptors originate from a female donor with multiple sclerosis, enrolled in a pregnancy study.

The J gene is TRBJ1-2, the V gene TRBV7-8; maybe TRBD1 (6 bases). Germline CDR1 SGHVS, CDR2 FQNEAQ. This CDR3 comprises 14 residues. V was cut by 5 bases and J by 3 bases, with 13 bases left in between. The CDR3 sequence is CASSPQTGDYGYTF. The CDR3 DNA sequence: TGTGCCAGCAGCCCGCAGACAGGCGACTATGGCTACACCTTC.

This rearrangement joins TRBV6-5 to TRBJ2-7, with 7 bases lining up with TRBD1. V lost 4 bases, J lost 7 bases, and 10 bases stayed unmatched. CDR1 and CDR2 from the germline V gene are MNHEY and SVGAGI. CDR3 length: 14 residues. The CDR3 sequence: CASSSTQGVREQYF. CDR3 DNA: TGTGCCAGCAGTTCAACCCAGGGGGTTCGAGAGCAGTACTTC.

V usage is TRBV5-1 and J usage is TRBJ2-7, with 10 bases that match TRBD2. CDR1 is SGHRS, CDR2 YFSETQ, per germline. CDR3 length: 16 residues. Trimming at V came to 4 bases and at J to 2 bases, leaving 9 bases not matched to a gene. The CDR3 is CASSLPGLANPYEQYF. For the CDR3, the DNA is TGCGCCAGCAGCCTGCCGGGACTAGCGAACCCCTACGAGCAGTACTTC.

The V call is TRBV15, the J call TRBJ2-1; 13 bases fit TRBD2. The CDR3 has 15 amino acids. The V gene end was trimmed by 5 bases and the J gene end by 8 bases; junction bases not matched to a gene: 6. Germline CDR1 and CDR2: LNHNV and YYDKDF (reference sequence). The CDR3 loop is CATSRTSGSMDEQFF. The CDR3 DNA reads TGTGCCACCAGCCGGACTAGCGGGAGTATGGATGAGCAGTTCTTC.

The chain links TRBV20-1 to TRBJ2-3; D unresolved. CDR3 length: 10 amino acids. CDR1 is DFQATT, CDR2 SNEGSKA, per germline (reference sequence). Trimming removed 7 bases from V and 4 bases from J, with 6 bases in between. In nucleotides, the CDR3 is TGCAGTGGGAGTGCAGATACGCAGTATTTT. Residues: CSGSADTQYF.

The V call is TRBV7-6, the J call TRBJ1-2, with 7 bases lining up with TRBD1. In germline, CDR1 is SGHVS, CDR2 FNYEAQ. Trimming took 5 bases from V and 4 from J; bases not matched to a gene: 4. The CDR3 is 13 amino acids. The DNA for the CDR3 is TGTGCCAGCAGCCTCGACAGGGCCTATGGCTACACCTTC. Translating gives CASSLDRAYGYTF.

The genes are TRBV9 and TRBJ1-5; perhaps TRBD1 as D (6 bases). Germline CDR1 and CDR2: SGDLS and YYNGEE. V was shortened by 6 bases and J by 0 bases, with 13 bases between the two germline ends. The CDR3 has 15 amino acids. CDR3 coding DNA: TGTGCCAGCAATTTAGGGGGTGATAGCAATCAGCCCCAGCATTTT. Translation gives CASNLGGDSNQPQHF.

This clone appeared once. The chain uses TRBV6-8 and TRBJ2-2; TRBD1 matches 8 bases. From germline, CDR1 is MNHGY and CDR2 SAAAGT. This CDR3 spans 17 amino acids. The junction had 9 bases not matched to a gene; V was cut back by 6 bases and J by 0 bases. This CDR3 reads CASSNQGAQTNTGELFF. The DNA for the CDR3 is TGTGCCAGCAGCAACCAGGGGGCTCAGACGAACACCGGGGAGCTGTTTTTT.

The genes are TRBV15 and TRBJ2-1; 15 bases fit TRBD2. V shed 3 bases and J 15 bases; nucleotides not matched to a gene: 12. The CDR3 has 16 amino acids. Germline assignment: CDR1 LNHNV and CDR2 YYDKDF (reference sequence). This CDR3 reads CATSSRLGLAGGVWFF. CDR3 bases: TGTGCCACCAGCAGTCGTCTGGGACTAGCGGGGGGAGTATGGTTCTTC.

This chain links TRBV5-1 with TRBJ2-1; 8 bases match TRBD1. After removal of 2 bases from V and 2 bases from J, the junction contained 9 bases not matched to a gene. This CDR3 is built from 17 residues. Germline V gene data show CDR1 as SGHRS and CDR2 as YFSETQ. The CDR3 region has the DNA TGCGCCAGCAGCTTACCTGACAGGGGCCAAACCTACAATGAGCAGTTCTTC. Its protein product is CASSLPDRGQTYNEQFF.

V and J are TRBV7-3 and TRBJ2-2; D is possibly TRBD1 (5 bases). Germline CDR1 reads SGHTA; CDR2 reads FQGTGA. V lost 2 bases and J 5 bases, leaving 9 bases between the germline ends. The CDR3 consists of 14 residues. For the CDR3, the DNA is TGTGCCAGCAGCTTATACCAGGGAACCGGGGAGCTGTTTTTT. It is translated as CASSLYQGTGELFF.

The rearrangement uses TRBV4-2 and TRBJ2-3; D gene ambiguous. V was shortened by 1 base and J by 6 bases, with 8 bases between the two germline ends. This CDR3 has 13 amino acids. In germline, CDR1 is LGHNA, CDR2 YNFKEQ. In nucleotides, the CDR3 is TGTGCCAGCAGCCAAGGTAAAATGGATACGCAGTATTTT. As protein: CASSQGKMDTQYF.

This clone was detected only once. The CDR3 coding sequence is TGTGCCAGCAGCACTAGCGGGGGGGCCGGGAAGACCCAGTACTTC. Its protein product is CASSTSGGAGKTQYF. The chain uses TRBV7-2 and TRBJ2-5, with TRBD2 matching 13 bases. CDR1 is SGHTA and CDR2 is FQGNSA in the germline V gene. V was pared by 5 bases and J by 6 bases, with 6 bases of the junction left unmatched. CDR3 length: 15 residues.

The genes are TRBV7-6 and TRBJ2-7; the D gene is possibly TRBD2 (5 bases). The CDR3 is 17 residues long. The germline V gene has CDR1 SGHVS and CDR2 FNYEAQ. Trimming took 2 bases from V and 0 from J, leaving 17 bases between them. DNA for the CDR3: TGTGCCAGCAGCTTAATAGGATCCGGACTGAGCTCCTACGAGCAGTACTTC. Translation gives CASSLIGSGLSSYEQYF. Filled out from reference TRBV7-6 and TRBJ2-7, the complete variable domain reads GAGVSQSPRYKVTKRGQDVALRCDPISGHVSLYWYRQALGQGPEFLTYFNYEAQQDKSGLPNDRFSAERPEGSISTLTIQRTEQRDSAMYRCASSLIGSGLSSYEQYFGPGTRLTVT.

This clone was found once. The rearrangement uses TRBV11-3 and TRBJ2-1; 10 bases fit TRBD2. CDR3 length: 16 amino acids. Per the germline V gene, CDR1 is SGHNT and CDR2 is YENEEA. Germline trimming cut 1 base from V and 5 bases from J; bases unmatched to any gene: 5. The CDR3 region has the DNA TGTGCCAGCAGCTTAGTCCTAGCGGGAGACCACAATGAGCAGTTCTTC. Protein sequence: CASSLVLAGDHNEQFF. Full variable domain (remainder filled in from reference TRBV11-3 and TRBJ2-1): EAGVVQSPRYKIIEKKQPVAFWCNPISGHNTLYWYLQNLGQGPELLIRYENEEAVDDSQLPKDRFSAERLKGVDSTLKIQPAELGDSAVYLCASSLVLAGDHNEQFFGPGTRLTVL.

The chain joins TRBV30 to TRBJ1-5; D possibly corresponds to TRBD1 (5 bases). The germline CDR1 and CDR2 sequences are GTSNPN and SVGIG (reference sequence). Trimming took off 1 base at V and 4 bases at J, with 11 bases between the two ends. This CDR3 has 14 residues. CDR3 amino acids: CAWSARRGNQPQHF. In nucleotides, the CDR3 is TGTGCCTGGAGTGCCCGAAGGGGTAATCAGCCCCAGCATTTT.

This chain links TRBV11-2 with TRBJ1-3, with 8 bases fitting TRBD1. The germline CDR1 and CDR2 sequences are SGHAT and FQNNGV. This CDR3 has 17 residues. The junction had 12 bases not matched to a gene; V was cut back by 5 bases and J by 3 bases. CDR3 in amino acids: CASSPSPAGQGGNTIYF. The CDR3, as DNA: TGTGCCAGCAGCCCCAGCCCCGCTGGACAGGGTGGAAACACCATATATTTT. Full variable domain (outside the CDR3, taken from reference TRBV11-2 and TRBJ1-3): EAGVAQSPRYKIIEKRQSVAFWCNPISGHATLYWYQQILGQGPKLLIQFQNNGVVDDSQLPKDRFSAERLKGVDSTLKIQPAKLEDSAVYLCASSPSPAGQGGNTIYFGEGSWLTVV.

The chain joins TRBV9 to TRBJ1-1; no clear D. The V gene lost 3 bases and the J gene lost 4 bases, with 13 bases spanning the gap. The CDR3 is 14 amino acids. Germline CDR1 reads SGDLS; CDR2 reads YYNGEE. The CDR3 loop is CASSGSGGRTEAFF. The CDR3 region has the DNA TGTGCCAGCAGCGGTAGTGGAGGGCGCACTGAAGCTTTCTTT.

This chain uses TRBV14 with TRBJ1-2, with 7 bases that match TRBD1. Per the germline V gene, CDR1 is SGHDN and CDR2 is FVKESK. The CDR3 totals 13 residues. V lost 1 base, J lost 10 bases, and 6 bases stayed unmatched. The CDR3 nucleotides are TGTGCCAGCAGCCAAGGTGTTGACAGGGCCTACACCTTC. It yields the protein CASSQGVDRAYTF.

The CDR3 nucleotides read TGTGCCAGCAGGCCTGGGGGGGACAGGGTAAGCTACGAGCAGTACTTC. It codes for CASRPGGDRVSYEQYF. The rearrangement links TRBV5-4 to TRBJ2-7; 9 bases match TRBD1. The CDR3 is 16 residues long. Germline V CDR1 and CDR2: SGHNT, YYREEE (reference sequence). Losses at the gene ends were 5 bases for V and 3 bases for J; bases not matched to a gene: 12.

The rearrangement joins TRBV6-1 to TRBJ2-7, with TRBD2 identical over 9 bases. This CDR3 comprises 14 residues. After removal of 4 bases from V and 1 base from J, the junction contained 2 bases not matched to a gene. Per germline, CDR1 MNHNS and CDR2 SASEGT. The CDR3 DNA reads as TGTGCCAGCAGTGCGACTAGCGGTTCCTACGAGCAGTACTTC. Protein sequence: CASSATSGSYEQYF.

The chain joins TRBV28 to TRBJ2-1, with D perhaps matching TRBD1 (6 bases). V was shortened by 5 bases and J by 8 bases, with 16 bases between the two germline ends. The germline gives CDR1 MDHEN, CDR2 SYDVKM. The CDR3 runs to 14 residues. DNA for the CDR3: TGTGCCAGCAGTACTTCATCCAGGGGTGATGAGCAGTTCTTC. Translating gives CASSTSSRGDEQFF.

This chain connects TRBV9 to TRBJ1-6; D may be TRBD1 (6 bases). CDR1 and CDR2 from the germline V gene are SGDLS and YYNGEE. With 3 bases removed from V and 6 bases from J, the gap between germline ends came to 13 bases. The CDR3 extends over 15 amino acids. The CDR3 nucleotides read TGTGCCAGCAGCGGCCACAGGGAGTCTAATTCACCCCTCCACTTT. Protein: CASSGHRESNSPLHF.

The chain uses TRBV7-2 and TRBJ2-1; 7 positions agree with TRBD1. After removal of 7 bases from V and 7 bases from J, the junction contained 4 bases not matched to a gene. CDR1 is SGHTA, CDR2 FQGNSA, per germline. This CDR3 spans 12 amino acids. CDR3 bases: TGTGCCAGCATCAGGGGGTTTAATGAGCAGTTCTTC. This gives the protein CASIRGFNEQFF.

This sequence joins TRBV19 and TRBJ2-5; 8 bases match TRBD1. Germline CDR1 is LNHDA and CDR2 is SQIVND (reference sequence). The CDR3 has 17 residues. J gave up 1 base and V 5 bases, and 12 bases lay outside the gene matches. The CDR3 region is CASSRRRLQGGQETQYF. The CDR3 DNA reads TGTGCCAGTAGTCGCAGGCGGTTACAGGGGGGCCAAGAGACCCAGTACTTC.

This clone was observed a few times. This sequence joins TRBV18 and TRBJ1-4, with 7 bases matching TRBD1. The CDR3 consists of 16 residues. V lost 5 bases and J lost 7; bases outside the gene matches: 13. CDR1 and CDR2 (germline): KGHSH, LQKENI. The CDR3 protein is CASSSRTGFQGEKLFF. CDR3 in DNA: TGTGCCAGCTCATCACGGACAGGATTCCAGGGTGAAAAACTGTTTTTT. Filled out from reference TRBV18 and TRBJ1-4, the complete variable domain reads NAGVMQNPRHLVRRRGQEARLRCSPMKGHSHVYWYRQLPEEGLKFMVYLQKENIIDESGMPKERFSAEFPKEGPSILRIQQVVRGDSAAYFCASSSRTGFQGEKLFFGSGTQLSVL.